What follows are 28 T cell receptor beta chains derived from one specimen sequenced in a study of shared T cell receptors in the human thymus. The protocol was immunoSEQ multiplex PCR, while the TCRdb copy is restricted to in-frame clones and leaves out a portion. The sample comprises more than 550,000 clones, more than 70% of which are singletons, and under 0.01% rests with the top ten. The same specimen was also included in a second study, on human thymus T cells.

The sequenced sample consisted of thymocytes. Every receptor here comes from a boy younger than two with a congenital heart defect.

The chain carries TRBV28 and TRBJ2-1; TRBD2 agrees at 11 bases. The CDR3 has 16 residues. Germline values: CDR1 MDHEN, CDR2 SYDVKM. V lost 5 bases, J lost 4 bases, and 7 bases stayed unmatched. The CDR3 coding sequence is TGTGCCAGCAGTGGATATAGCGGGAGGGATTACAATGAGCAGTTCTTC. Translated, it gives CASSGYSGRDYNEQFF.

This chain joins TRBV28 and TRBJ2-7; TRBD1 might be the D (5 bases). This CDR3 has 19 amino acids. V lost 4 bases to trimming and J lost 0 bases, with 25 bases between them. Germline assignment: CDR1 MDHEN and CDR2 SYDVKM. The chain's CDR3 is CASSSPFNTRGPHSYEQYF. In DNA form, the CDR3 reads TGTGCCAGCAGTTCCCCATTTAATACAAGGGGTCCACACTCCTACGAGCAGTACTTC.

The V and J genes are TRBV5-1 and TRBJ2-7, with 9 positions matching TRBD1. CDR3 length: 13 residues. J gave up 8 bases and V 4 bases, and 7 bases lay outside the gene matches. Germline V lookup: CDR1 SGHRS, CDR2 YFSETQ. For the CDR3, the DNA is TGCGCCAGCAGCCAATCAGGACAGGGGAAGCAGTACTTC. It yields the protein CASSQSGQGKQYF.

CDR3 amino acids: CASSLTGENQPQHF. The CDR3 nucleotides are TGCGCCAGCAGCTTGACAGGGGAAAATCAGCCCCAGCATTTT. The genes are TRBV5-1 and TRBJ1-5; TRBD1 matches 7 bases. The V gene end was trimmed by 1 base and the J gene end by 4 bases; junction bases not matched to a gene: 2. CDR1 is SGHRS, CDR2 YFSETQ, per germline. This CDR3 is 14 amino acids long.

The CDR3 region is CATYQGDGYTF. CDR3 bases: TGTGCCACCTACCAGGGGGATGGCTACACCTTC. The chain carries TRBV28 and TRBJ1-2; 7 positions match TRBD1. Germline values: CDR1 MDHEN, CDR2 SYDVKM. With 10 bases clipped from V and 6 bases from J, the junction kept 5 bases outside the gene matches. The CDR3 consists of 11 residues.

This sequence joins TRBV12-5 and TRBJ2-3, with 8 nucleotides matching TRBD1. Germline V gene sequence: CDR1 LGHNT, CDR2 FRNRAP. The V segment lost 5 bases and the J segment 0 bases; nucleotides outside the gene matches: 7. The CDR3 is 16 residues long. In DNA form, the CDR3 reads TGTGCTAGTGGTCCTCCGGGACAGGTTAGCACAGATACGCAGTATTTT. Translation gives CASGPPGQVSTDTQYF.

The rearrangement uses TRBV11-2 and TRBJ2-5; unclear D gene. CDR3 size: 14 residues. Germline CDR1 reads SGHAT; CDR2 reads FQNNGV. Between the trimmed V and J ends, which lost 4 bases and 2 bases, there was a span of 11 bases. CDR3 sequence: CASSYIHRQETQYF. In DNA, the CDR3 is TGTGCCAGCAGCTATATACACCGACAAGAGACCCAGTACTTC.

The chain uses TRBV28 and TRBJ1-1; D not certain. Germline assignment: CDR1 MDHEN and CDR2 SYDVKM. The V and J ends lost 3 bases and 8 bases respectively, with 13 bases between them. The CDR3 is 13 amino acids. The CDR3 nucleotides read TGTGCCAGCAGTTTCTGGGCTGATTGGGAAGCTTTCTTT. It is translated as CASSFWADWEAFF.

The chain employs TRBV10-3 and TRBJ2-2; 12 bases agree with TRBD2. Germline assignment: CDR1 ENHRY and CDR2 SYGVKD. CDR3 length: 15 amino acids. V trimming: 6 bases; J trimming: 3 bases; junction bases outside the gene matches: 2. CDR3 amino acids: CAIRLAGGDTGELFF. CDR3 in DNA: TGTGCCATCAGACTAGCGGGGGGTGACACCGGGGAGCTGTTTTTT.

V usage is TRBV5-8 and J usage is TRBJ2-7, with 13 nucleotides matching TRBD2. The CDR3 is 18 residues long. The trim removed 7 bases at V and 3 bases at J, leaving 16 bases unmatched. Germline CDR1 SGHTS, CDR2 YDEGEE. The CDR3 region is CASDRGTGLAGSDYEQYF. CDR3 nucleotide sequence: TGTGCCAGCGACAGGGGGACGGGACTAGCGGGATCTGACTACGAGCAGTACTTC.

CDR3 sequence reads: CASSFGGLNSPLHF. In nucleotides, the CDR3 is TGCGCCAGCAGCTTTGGGGGCCTGAATTCACCCCTCCACTTT. V and J are TRBV5-1 and TRBJ1-6, with D maybe TRBD1 (6 bases). In germline, CDR1 is SGHRS, CDR2 YFSETQ. The CDR3 runs 14 residues. Trimming removed 2 bases at V and 7 bases at J, with 10 bases between.

This clone was counted once. The chain recombines TRBV5-4 with TRBJ1-5; no clear D. Germline V gene sequence: CDR1 SGHNT, CDR2 YYREEE (reference sequence). This CDR3 spans 13 amino acids. The V end lost 0 bases, the J end lost 7 bases, and 8 bases lay between the germline ends. DNA of the CDR3: TGTGCCAGCAGCTTGGGGGCAGGCCAGCCCCAGCATTTT. Its protein is CASSLGAGQPQHF.

The genes are TRBV6-5 and TRBJ2-7; D may be TRBD1 (6 bases). CDR1 and CDR2 (germline): MNHEY, SVGAGI. The CDR3 runs 16 residues. Trimming cost V 4 bases and J 0 bases, with 16 bases left between them. The CDR3 reads CASSSLDRNSSYEQYF. The CDR3 coding sequence is TGTGCCAGCAGTTCCCTCGACAGGAACTCCTCCTACGAGCAGTACTTC.

The chain has TRBV27 and TRBJ2-5; D remains ambiguous. Per the germline V gene, CDR1 is MNHEY and CDR2 is SMNVEV (reference sequence). V dropped 3 bases and J dropped 4 bases, with 12 bases sitting between them. The CDR3 contains 14 residues. The CDR3 nucleotides read TGTGCCAGCAGTTTGAAGAGAGTACGAGAGACCCAGTACTTC. Protein: CASSLKRVRETQYF.

This clone was seen a few times. The chain links TRBV4-3 to TRBJ1-1; no firm D call. CDR3 length: 15 residues. CDR1 LGHNA and CDR2 YSLEER come from the germline V gene. Between the trimmed V and J ends, which lost 2 bases and 11 bases, there was a span of 21 bases. This CDR3 reads CASSQFSRGPREAFF. The CDR3 DNA is TGCGCCAGCAGCCAATTCTCTCGAGGCCCCCGGGAGGCTTTCTTT.

The genes are TRBV4-1 and TRBJ2-3, with 10 bases aligning to TRBD2. This CDR3 region has 17 residues. CDR1 is MGHRA and CDR2 is YSYEKL in the germline V gene. V lost 3 bases to trimming and J lost 0 bases; unmatched junction nucleotides: 6. CDR3 amino acids: CASSHRTSGTSTDTQYF. The CDR3 DNA reads TGCGCCAGCAGCCATCGGACTAGCGGTACTAGCACAGATACGCAGTATTTT.

This sequence joins TRBV15 and TRBJ2-1; D is possibly TRBD1 (5 bases). The germline V gene has CDR1 LNHNV and CDR2 YYDKDF (reference sequence). The V gene lost 2 bases and the J gene lost 3 bases, with 17 bases spanning the gap. The CDR3 spans 17 residues. The DNA for the CDR3 is TGTGCCACCAGCAGATCAGTAAAGGACATAAACTACAATGAGCAGTTCTTC. Protein: CATSRSVKDINYNEQFF.

The rearrangement joins TRBV6-5 to TRBJ2-7, with 12 bases lining up with TRBD1. The J segment lost 3 bases and the V segment lost 7 bases, leaving 7 bases of the junction unmatched. Germline V CDR1 and CDR2: MNHEY, SVGAGI. The CDR3 contains 15 residues. The CDR3 nucleotides read TGTGCCAGCACCTACCGGGACAGGGGGCTCTACGAGCAGTACTTC. Translated, it gives CASTYRDRGLYEQYF.

The chain couples TRBV2 to TRBJ2-1; D might be TRBD1 (10 bases). This CDR3 is built from 18 residues. The germline V gene has CDR1 SNHLY and CDR2 FYNNEI. The V end lost 3 bases, the J end lost 15 bases, and 33 bases lay between the germline ends. CDR3 in amino acids: CASSEQGTGASGEVGTFF. The CDR3 bases are TGTGCCAGCAGTGAGCAGGGGACAGGGGCTAGCGGGGAGGTAGGTACGTTCTTC.

In DNA, the CDR3 is TGTGCCAGCAGCTTGGTCGGGAATAGGACTGAAGCTTTCTTT. It encodes CASSLVGNRTEAFF. The chain couples TRBV5-4 to TRBJ1-1; D is unresolved. The CDR3 covers 14 residues. CDR1 is SGHNT and CDR2 is YYREEE in the germline V gene (reference sequence). The ends were cut back, 0 bases at V and 5 bases at J, with 11 bases in the middle. The entire variable domain, with the rest obtained from reference TRBV5-4 and TRBJ1-1, is as follows: ETGVTQSPTHLIKTRGQQVTLRCSSQSGHNTVSWYQQALGQGPQFIFQYYREEENGRGNFPPRFSGLQFPNYSSELNVNALELDDSALYLCASSLVGNRTEAFFGQGTRLTVV.

The chain combines TRBV21-1 with TRBJ1-2; TRBD1, the D gene given by the table, was not confirmed from the DNA. TRBV21-1 is described as a pseudogene. The CDR3 runs to 15 residues. CDR3 sequence: CASSKVEQGAGGYTF. DNA of the CDR3: TGTGCCAGCAGCAAAGTCGAGCAGGGGGCGGGCGGCTACACCTTC.

J is TRBJ2-3 and V is TRBV7-2; 9 positions match TRBD2. Germline lookup yields CDR1 SGHTA and CDR2 FQGNSA. The CDR3 is made up of 16 amino acids. V trimming: 6 bases; J trimming: 2 bases; junction bases outside the gene matches: 9. CDR3 nucleotide sequence: TGTGCCAGCAGGCGGGGGGGTTCCCATACCACAGATACGCAGTATTTT. The encoded protein is CASRRGGSHTTDTQYF.

This chain links TRBV27 with TRBJ1-1; D is ambiguous. The CDR3 consists of 12 residues. V was pared by 6 bases and J by 4 bases, with 9 bases between. Looked up from germline, CDR1 is MNHEY and CDR2 is SMNVEV (reference sequence). CDR3 protein: CASSPGSTEAFF. Written as DNA, the CDR3 is TGTGCCAGCAGCCCGGGGTCCACTGAAGCTTTCTTT.

The chain couples TRBV18 to TRBJ2-1, with 7 bases that match TRBD1. Trimming at V came to 1 base and at J to 8 bases, leaving 14 bases not matched to a gene. The germline CDR1 and CDR2 sequences are KGHSH and LQKENI. The CDR3 covers 17 residues. The CDR3 DNA reads TGTGCCAGCTCACCACTATCCGTAGGTTACAGGGGAGATGAGCAGTTCTTC. This gives the protein CASSPLSVGYRGDEQFF.

Concerning this clone itself: This CDR3 is also generated by other DNA sequences in the sample. This chain joins TRBV11-2 and TRBJ1-4, with TRBD1 matching over 12 bases. With 4 bases clipped from V and 2 bases from J, the junction kept 11 bases outside the gene matches. Germline lookup yields CDR1 SGHAT and CDR2 FQNNGV. The CDR3 length is 19 residues. DNA for the CDR3: TGTGCCAGCAGCTCCCGGGACAGGGGGCTAATTGTCACTAATGAAAAACTGTTTTTT. This encodes CASSSRDRGLIVTNEKLFF.

The CDR3 reads CASSPLTGALSYEQYF. CDR3 nucleotide sequence: TGTGCCAGCAGTCCCCTGACAGGGGCCCTCTCCTACGAGCAGTACTTC. The chain combines TRBV27 with TRBJ2-7; TRBD1 aligns across 8 bases. This CDR3 has 16 residues. Germline assignment: CDR1 MNHEY and CDR2 SMNVEV (reference sequence). Trimming removed 5 bases from V and 0 bases from J; junction bases left unmatched: 9.

This chain links TRBV6-5 with TRBJ2-2, with unresolved D. The germline V and J ends were trimmed by 2 bases and 3 bases, with 10 bases remaining between them. The CDR3 is made up of 15 amino acids. Germline V lookup: CDR1 MNHEY, CDR2 SVGAGI. The CDR3 here is CASSYVSYDTGELFF. The CDR3 DNA reads as TGTGCCAGCAGTTACGTAAGCTATGACACCGGGGAGCTGTTTTTT.

The gene calls are TRBV9 and TRBJ1-4; TRBD1 agrees at 9 bases. V lost 3 bases to trimming and J lost 6 bases; unmatched junction nucleotides: 6. The CDR3 loop spans 15 amino acids. Germline V lookup: CDR1 SGDLS, CDR2 YYNGEE. CDR3 region: CASSGQQGAYEKLFF. The CDR3 region has the DNA TGTGCCAGCAGCGGACAACAGGGGGCGTATGAAAAACTGTTTTTT.